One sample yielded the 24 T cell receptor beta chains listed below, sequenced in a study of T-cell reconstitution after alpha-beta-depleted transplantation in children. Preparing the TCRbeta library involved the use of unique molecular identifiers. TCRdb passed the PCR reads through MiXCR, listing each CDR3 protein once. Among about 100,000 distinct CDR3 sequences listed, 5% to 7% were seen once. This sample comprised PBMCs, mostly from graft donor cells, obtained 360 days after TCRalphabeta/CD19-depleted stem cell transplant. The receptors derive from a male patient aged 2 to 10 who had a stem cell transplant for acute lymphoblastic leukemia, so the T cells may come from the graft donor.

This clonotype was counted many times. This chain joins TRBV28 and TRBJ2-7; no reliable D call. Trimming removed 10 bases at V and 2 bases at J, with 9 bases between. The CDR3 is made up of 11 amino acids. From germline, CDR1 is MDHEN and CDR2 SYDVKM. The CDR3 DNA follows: TGTGCCACCCAGGATGCCTACGAGCAGTACTTC. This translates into CATQDAYEQYF.

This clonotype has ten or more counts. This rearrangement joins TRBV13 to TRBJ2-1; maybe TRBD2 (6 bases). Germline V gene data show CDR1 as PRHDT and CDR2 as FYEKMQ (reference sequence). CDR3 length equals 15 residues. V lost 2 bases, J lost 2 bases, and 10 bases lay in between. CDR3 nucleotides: TGTGCCAGCAGCTTACGGGGGACCCCCTACAATGAGCAGTTCTTC. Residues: CASSLRGTPYNEQFF.

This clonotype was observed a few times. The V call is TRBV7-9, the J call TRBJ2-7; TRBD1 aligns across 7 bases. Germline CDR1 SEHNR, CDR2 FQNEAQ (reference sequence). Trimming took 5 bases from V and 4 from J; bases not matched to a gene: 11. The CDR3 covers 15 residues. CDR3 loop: CASSPQTGPRYEQYF. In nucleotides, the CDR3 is TGTGCCAGCAGCCCTCAGACAGGGCCAAGGTACGAGCAGTACTTC.

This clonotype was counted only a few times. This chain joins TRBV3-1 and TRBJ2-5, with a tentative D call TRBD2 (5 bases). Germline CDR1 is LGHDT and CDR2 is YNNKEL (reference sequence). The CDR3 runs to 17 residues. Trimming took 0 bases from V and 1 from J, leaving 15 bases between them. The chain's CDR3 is CASSQDKVARGQETQYF. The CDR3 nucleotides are TGTGCCAGCAGCCAAGATAAGGTAGCGAGAGGCCAAGAGACCCAGTACTTC.

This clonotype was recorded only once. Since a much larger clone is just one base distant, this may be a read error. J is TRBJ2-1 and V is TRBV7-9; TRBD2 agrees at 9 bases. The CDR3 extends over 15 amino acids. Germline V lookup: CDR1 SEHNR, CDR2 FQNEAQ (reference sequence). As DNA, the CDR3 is TGTGCCAGCAGCGCCCTAGCGGGGCACGACAATGAGCAGCTCTTC. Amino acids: CASSALAGHDNEQLF.

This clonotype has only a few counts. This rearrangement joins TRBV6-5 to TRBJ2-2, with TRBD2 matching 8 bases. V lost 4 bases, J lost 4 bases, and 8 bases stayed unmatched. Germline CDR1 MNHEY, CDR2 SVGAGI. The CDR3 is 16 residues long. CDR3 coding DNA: TGTGCCAGCAGTTCCGGCCACCGGGGGGGCACCGGGGAGCTGTTTTTT. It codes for CASSSGHRGGTGELFF.

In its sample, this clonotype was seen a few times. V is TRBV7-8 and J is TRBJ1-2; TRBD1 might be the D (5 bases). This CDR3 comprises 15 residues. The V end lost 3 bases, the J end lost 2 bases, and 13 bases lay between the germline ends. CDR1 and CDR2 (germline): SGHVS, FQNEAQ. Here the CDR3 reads CASSFGAGNNYGYTF. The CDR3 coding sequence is TGTGCCAGCAGCTTTGGGGCCGGGAACAACTATGGCTACACCTTC.

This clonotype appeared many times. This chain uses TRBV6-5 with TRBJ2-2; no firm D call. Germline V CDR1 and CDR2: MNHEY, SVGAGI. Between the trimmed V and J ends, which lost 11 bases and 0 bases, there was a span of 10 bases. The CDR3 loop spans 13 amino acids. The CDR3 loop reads CAVETTNTGELFF. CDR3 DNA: TGTGCCGTGGAGACGACGAACACCGGGGAGCTGTTTTTT.

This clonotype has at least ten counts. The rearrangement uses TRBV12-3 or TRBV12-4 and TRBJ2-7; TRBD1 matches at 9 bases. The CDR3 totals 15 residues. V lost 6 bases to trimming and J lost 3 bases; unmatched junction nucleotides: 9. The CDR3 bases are TGTGCCAGCAGGTCTGACAGGGGGTCCCACTACGAGCAGTACTTC. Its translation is CASRSDRGSHYEQYF.

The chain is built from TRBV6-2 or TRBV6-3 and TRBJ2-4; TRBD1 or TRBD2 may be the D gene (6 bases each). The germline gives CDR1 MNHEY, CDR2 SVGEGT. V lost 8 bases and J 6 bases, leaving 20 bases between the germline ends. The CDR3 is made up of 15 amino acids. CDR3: CASGGYPGAGNIQYF. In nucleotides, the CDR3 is TGTGCCAGCGGCGGGTATCCGGGGGCAGGAAACATTCAGTACTTC.

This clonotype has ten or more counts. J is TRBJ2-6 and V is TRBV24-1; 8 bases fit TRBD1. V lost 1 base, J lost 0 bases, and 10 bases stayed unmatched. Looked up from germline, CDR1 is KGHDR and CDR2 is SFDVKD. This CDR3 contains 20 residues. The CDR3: CATSDLRPGQDYSGANVLTF. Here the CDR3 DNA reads TGTGCCACCAGTGATTTACGACCGGGACAGGATTACTCTGGGGCCAACGTCCTGACTTTC.

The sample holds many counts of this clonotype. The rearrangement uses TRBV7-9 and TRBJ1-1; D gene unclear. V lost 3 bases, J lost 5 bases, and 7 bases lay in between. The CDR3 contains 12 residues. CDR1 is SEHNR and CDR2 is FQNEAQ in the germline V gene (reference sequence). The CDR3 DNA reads TGTGCCAGCAGCTTTTTGGTTACTGAAGCTTTCTTT. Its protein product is CASSFLVTEAFF.

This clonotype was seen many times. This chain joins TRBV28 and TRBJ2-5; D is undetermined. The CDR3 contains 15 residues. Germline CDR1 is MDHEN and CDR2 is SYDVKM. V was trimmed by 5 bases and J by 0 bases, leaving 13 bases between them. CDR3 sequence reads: CASSTKTPYQETQYF. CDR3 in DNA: TGTGCCAGCAGTACAAAAACACCTTACCAAGAGACCCAGTACTTC.

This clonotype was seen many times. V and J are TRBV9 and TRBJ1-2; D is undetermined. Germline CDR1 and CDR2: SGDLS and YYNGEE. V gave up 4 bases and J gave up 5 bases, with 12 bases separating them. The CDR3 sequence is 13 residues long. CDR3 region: CASSSPGIYGYTF. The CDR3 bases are TGTGCCAGCAGCTCGCCCGGAATTTATGGCTACACCTTC. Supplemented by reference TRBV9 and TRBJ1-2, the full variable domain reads DSGVTQTPKHLITATGQRVTLRCSPRSGDLSVYWYQQSLDQGLQFLIQYYNGEERAKGNILERFSAQQFPDLHSELNLSSLELGDSALYFCASSSPGIYGYTFGSGTRLTVV.

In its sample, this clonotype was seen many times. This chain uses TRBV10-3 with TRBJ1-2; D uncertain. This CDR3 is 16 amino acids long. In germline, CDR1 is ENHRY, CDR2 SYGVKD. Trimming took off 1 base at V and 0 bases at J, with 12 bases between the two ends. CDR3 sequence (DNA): TGTGCCATCAGTGAGTACGCCGGCGGGTCTAACTATGGCTACACCTTC. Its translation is CAISEYAGGSNYGYTF.

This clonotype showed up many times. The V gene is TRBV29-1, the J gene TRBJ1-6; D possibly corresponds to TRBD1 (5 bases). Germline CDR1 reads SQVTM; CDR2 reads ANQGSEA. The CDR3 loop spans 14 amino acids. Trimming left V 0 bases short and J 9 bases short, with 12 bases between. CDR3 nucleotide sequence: TGCAGCGTTGAAGATCCAGGGAAAGGTTCACCCCTCCACTTT. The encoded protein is CSVEDPGKGSPLHF.

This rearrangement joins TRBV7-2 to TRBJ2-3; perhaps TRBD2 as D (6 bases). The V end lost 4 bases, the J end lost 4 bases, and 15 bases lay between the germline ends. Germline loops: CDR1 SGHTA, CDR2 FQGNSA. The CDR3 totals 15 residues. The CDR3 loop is CASSWGRRRADTQYF. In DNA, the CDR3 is TGTGCCAGCAGCTGGGGCAGGAGGAGGGCAGATACGCAGTATTTT. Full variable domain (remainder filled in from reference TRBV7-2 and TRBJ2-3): GAGVSQSPSNKVTEKGKDVELRCDPISGHTALYWYRQSLGQGLEFLIYFQGNSAPDKSGLPSDRFSAERTGGSVSTLTIQRTQQEDSAVYLCASSWGRRRADTQYFGPGTRLTVL.

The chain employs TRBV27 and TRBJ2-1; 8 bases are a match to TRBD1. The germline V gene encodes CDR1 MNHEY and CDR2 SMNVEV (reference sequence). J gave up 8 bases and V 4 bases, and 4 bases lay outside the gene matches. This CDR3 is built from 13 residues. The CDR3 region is CASSSSGGDEQFF. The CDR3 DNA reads TGTGCCAGCAGTTCCTCAGGGGGCGATGAGCAGTTCTTC.

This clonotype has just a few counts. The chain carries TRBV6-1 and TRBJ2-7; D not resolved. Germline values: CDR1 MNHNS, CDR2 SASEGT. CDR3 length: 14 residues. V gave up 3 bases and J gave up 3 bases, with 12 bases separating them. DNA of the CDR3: TGTGCCAGCAGTGACAAGCCGGCACGCTACGAGCAGTACTTC. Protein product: CASSDKPARYEQYF.

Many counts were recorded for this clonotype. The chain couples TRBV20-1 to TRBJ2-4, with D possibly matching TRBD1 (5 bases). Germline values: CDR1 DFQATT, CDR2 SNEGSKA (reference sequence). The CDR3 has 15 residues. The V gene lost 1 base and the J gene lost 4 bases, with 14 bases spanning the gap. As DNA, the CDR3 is TGCAGTGCTAGAGCTTGGGGTCAGGGAAAAAACATTCAGTACTTC. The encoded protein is CSARAWGQGKNIQYF.

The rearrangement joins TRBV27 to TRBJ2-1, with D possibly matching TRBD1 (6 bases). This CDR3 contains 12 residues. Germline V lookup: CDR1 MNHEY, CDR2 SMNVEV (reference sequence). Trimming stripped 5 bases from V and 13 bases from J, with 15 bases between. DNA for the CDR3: TGTGCCAGCAGTCCCACCCACAGGGAACAGTTCTTC. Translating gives CASSPTHREQFF.

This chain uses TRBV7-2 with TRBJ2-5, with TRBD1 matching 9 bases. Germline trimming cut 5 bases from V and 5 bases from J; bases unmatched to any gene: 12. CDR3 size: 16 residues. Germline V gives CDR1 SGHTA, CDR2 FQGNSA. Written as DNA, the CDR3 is TGTGCCAGCAGCCCCCGGGACAGGGCGGGTTGGGAGACCCAGTACTTC. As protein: CASSPRDRAGWETQYF.

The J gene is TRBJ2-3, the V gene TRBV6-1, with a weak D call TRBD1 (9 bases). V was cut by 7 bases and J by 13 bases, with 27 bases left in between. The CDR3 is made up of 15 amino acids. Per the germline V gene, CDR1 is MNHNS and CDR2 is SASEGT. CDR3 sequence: CASTPGDRVAREEYF. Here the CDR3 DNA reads TGTGCCAGCACCCCCGGGGACAGGGTAGCGCGGGAGGAGTATTTT.

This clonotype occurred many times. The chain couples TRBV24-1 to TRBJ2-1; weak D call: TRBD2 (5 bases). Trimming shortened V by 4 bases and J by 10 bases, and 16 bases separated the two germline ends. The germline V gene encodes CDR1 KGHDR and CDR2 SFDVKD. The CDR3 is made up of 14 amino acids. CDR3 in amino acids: CATSDPDSAREQFF. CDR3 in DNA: TGTGCCACCAGTGACCCGGACTCGGCTCGGGAGCAGTTCTTC.